This is a list of T cell receptor beta chains from one sample in a study of blood T cell repertoires in COVID-19. TCRdb's table, derived via immunoSEQ multiplex PCR, lists solely in-frame clones and lacks some. The data hold 200,000 to 250,000 clones, with under 85% observed a single time. Source material: PBMCs or T cells enriched from blood (not recorded which). These receptor sequences come from a man aged 55 to 69 who had recovered from COVID-19. Each CDR3 is given with its conserved first and last residue. A D gene is named only where the DNA matches it firmly. Some rows have no size entry. The others give once, few or many, or a class for an expanded clone.

cdr3_nt cdr3_aa j_call clone_size d_call v_call
TGTGCCAGCAGCCCAGGGACAGGGGGCCGAACTGAAGCTTTCTTT CASSPGTGGRTEAFF TRBJ1-1 NA TRBD1 TRBV7-9
TGTGCCAGCTCCCGGGGGAGCCAAAATTCACCCCTCCACTTT CASSRGSQNSPLHF TRBJ1-6 NA NA TRBV9
TGTGCCAGCAGTTACTCGAGGCAGTATGAAGCTTTCTTT CASSYSRQYEAFF TRBJ1-1 NA NA TRBV6-5
TGTGCCAGCAGCCAAACAGCGGGGAGGACTGAAGCTTTCTTT CASSQTAGRTEAFF TRBJ1-1 NA NA TRBV3-1/TRBV3-2
TGTGCCAGCAGTTTCAGGGGATACTCCTACGAGCAGTACTTC CASSFRGYSYEQYF TRBJ2-7 once NA TRBV27
TGTGCCAGCAGTGAAGCGTCGGTTCCTAAGCAGTTCTTC CASSEASVPKQFF TRBJ2-1 few NA TRBV6-1
TGTGCCAGCAGTGATGGGACAGGGAAAGCTTTCTTT CASSDGTGKAFF TRBJ1-1 NA TRBD1 TRBV2
TGCAGCGTTGGGGCAGGTGCCAATGAGCAGTTCTTC CSVGAGANEQFF TRBJ2-1 NA NA TRBV29-1
TGTGCCAGTAATAGGGGACAGGGCAATTATGGCTACACCTTC CASNRGQGNYGYTF TRBJ1-2 NA TRBD1 TRBV19
TGTGCCAGCAGCCAACCCCCGGGACAGGGGAGATACGAGCAGTACTTC CASSQPPGQGRYEQYF TRBJ2-7 NA TRBD1 TRBV3-1/TRBV3-2
TGCAGCGTGGGACAGGGGGCGGGGGAGACCCAGTACTTC CSVGQGAGETQYF TRBJ2-5 NA TRBD1 TRBV29-1
TGTGCCAGCAGCACGGACAGTGTTAACACTGAAGCTTTCTTT CASSTDSVNTEAFF TRBJ1-1 NA NA TRBV7-2